These T cell receptor beta chains were read from a single sample in a study of early T cells in non-severe SARS-CoV-2 infection. Each CDR3 protein gets one entry after TCRdb re-called the 5' RACE reads with MiXCR. The data show 74,000 or so distinct CDR3 sequences, with 9.5% to 15% seen just once and around 1.2% held by the top ten. Sequences were obtained from whole blood. These receptors were taken from an adult who was a healthcare worker with PCR-confirmed SARS-CoV-2 infection or an uninfected control (not recorded which). Each CDR3 is given with its conserved first and last residue. The D gene is left open where the match is weak. Clone size is shown for a subset of rows, as once, few, many or a class of expanded clone.

>few|.|TRBJ2-1|TRBV14
TGTGCCAGCAGCCAAGTAAACCGGGTTTCCTACAATGAGCAGTTCTTC
CASSQVNRVSYNEQFF
>many|.|TRBJ1-1|TRBV13
TGTGCCAGCAGCTCGACCGGGACAAAGAACACTGAAGCTTTCTTT
CASSSTGTKNTEAFF
>.|TRBD1|TRBJ2-6|TRBV29-1
TGCAGCGTTGAAGATGGATCAGGGGGCGGCCTCCTGACTTTC
CSVEDGSGGGLLTF
>few|.|TRBJ1-1|TRBV7-9
TGTGCCAGCAGCGGGGCGGAGCGGGGAGCTTTCTTT
CASSGAERGAFF
>.|.|TRBJ1-1|TRBV4-3
TGCGCCAGCAGCCAAGATGGGCGGAACACTGAAGCTTTCTTT
CASSQDGRNTEAFF
>few|.|TRBJ1-5|TRBV18
TGTGCCAGCTCACCCTCTCGGGGTCCGCCCCAGCATTTT
CASSPSRGPPQHF
>many|.|TRBJ2-1|TRBV10-2
TGCGCCAGCAGTGATGTTAGCGGCTCCTACAATGAGCAGTTCTTC
CASSDVSGSYNEQFF
>few|TRBD1|TRBJ1-2|TRBV29-1
TGCAGCGTGAGGGAACAGGGGGCAAACTATGGCTACACCTTC
CSVREQGANYGYTF
>.|.|TRBJ2-1|TRBV6-2/TRBV6-3
TGTGCCAGCAGGGACTACCTACCAAATGAGCAGTTCTTC
CASRDYLPNEQFF
>few|.|TRBJ2-5|TRBV10-1
TGCGCCAGCAGTGCGGGACTGGGATGGTCAGAGACCCAGTACTTC
CASSAGLGWSETQYF
>few|.|TRBJ2-7|TRBV18
TGTGCCAGCTCCCCCTGGGGCTACCCCTACGAGCAGTACTTC
CASSPWGYPYEQYF
>.|.|TRBJ2-7|TRBV11-2
TGTGCCAGCAGTTTGCGAGGAAGCGAAGCCTACGAGCAGTACTTC
CASSLRGSEAYEQYF
>few|.|TRBJ2-7|TRBV4-1
TGCGCCAGCAGCCAAGAGGCAGGGGTCTACGAGCAGTACTTC
CASSQEAGVYEQYF
>many|.|TRBJ1-5|TRBV6-1
TGTGCCAGCAGCCGGGACGGAGGGGGTTTGGAACAGCCCCAGCATTTT
CASSRDGGGLEQPQHF
>.|TRBD1|TRBJ2-1|TRBV4-1
TGCGCCAGCAGCCAAGTGCAGGGGGCGCCGGTTGAGCAGTTCTTC
CASSQVQGAPVEQFF
>many|TRBD2|TRBJ2-1|TRBV9
TGTGCCAGCAGCGTAGCCCTTAGCGGGAGCGGCAATGAGCAGTTCTTC
CASSVALSGSGNEQFF
>few|TRBD1|TRBJ1-5|TRBV7-2
TGTGCCAGCAGCCCATACCCCGGACAGGCCGGCAGTCAGCCCCAGCATTTT
CASSPYPGQAGSQPQHF
>many|TRBD1|TRBJ2-7|TRBV29-1
TGCAGCGCCAAGGGACAGCTAAACTCCTACGAGCAGTACTTC
CSAKGQLNSYEQYF
>.|TRBD1|TRBJ1-2|TRBV12-3/TRBV12-4
TGTGCCAGCAGAGGGACAGAGTCCTATGGCTACACCTTC
CASRGTESYGYTF
>few|TRBD1|TRBJ2-7|TRBV19
TGTGCCAGTAGTATCCGGACAGGGGCCGGCTGGTACGAGCAGTACTTC
CASSIRTGAGWYEQYF
>many|.|TRBJ2-3|TRBV12-2
TGTGCAAGTCGCCTATTAGCTAGCGGGAGGGCAGATACGCAGTATTTT
CASRLLASGRADTQYF
>.|TRBD1|TRBJ1-1|TRBV28
TGTGCGTCAAAACGGGACAGATTTGAAGCTTTCTTT
CASKRDRFEAFF
>many|TRBD2|TRBJ2-1|TRBV15
TGTGCCACCAGCACCCGAGCGGGAGGCTACAATGAGCAGTTCTTC
CATSTRAGGYNEQFF
>few|.|TRBJ2-1|TRBV20-1
TGCAGTGCTAGAGATGAGGGGAGGATCCCCTACAATGAGCAGTTCTTC
CSARDEGRIPYNEQFF
>.|.|TRBJ1-4|TRBV28
TGTGCCAGCAGTCCCTCAGCCCCAGGCAATGGTGAAAAACTGTTTTTT
CASSPSAPGNGEKLFF
>many|.|TRBJ1-5|TRBV6-6
TGTGCCAGCAGTTACCCCCTAGGGTCCCCGGGACACGAATCCGATCAGCCCCAGCATTTT
CASSYPLGSPGHESDQPQHF
>few|.|TRBJ1-6|TRBV28
TGTGCCAGCAACCCCGGTTATAATTCACCCCTCCACTTT
CASNPGYNSPLHF
>.|TRBD2|TRBJ2-1|TRBV3-1
TGTGCCAGCAGCCAGAGCGGGAAGGTAAGGAATGAGCAGTTCTTC
CASSQSGKVRNEQFF
>.|.|TRBJ2-3|TRBV7-9
TGTGCCAGCAGCTTAGCTGGCGGGGAGAGCGCAGATACGCAGTATTTT
CASSLAGGESADTQYF
>.|.|TRBJ1-2|TRBV12-3/TRBV12-4
TGTGCCAGCAGTTTAACAGGCCCTAACTATGGCTACACCTTC
CASSLTGPNYGYTF
>few|TRBD1|TRBJ1-5|TRBV6-2/TRBV6-3
TGTGCCAGCAGTTTTAGTGGGACAGCTTATCAGCCCCAGCATTTT
CASSFSGTAYQPQHF
>.|.|TRBJ2-3|TRBV11-2
TGTGCCAGCAGCATAGGGATTGCCGGGACCCTTAGCACAGATACGCAGTATTTT
CASSIGIAGTLSTDTQYF
>many|TRBD1|TRBJ2-7|TRBV23-1
TGCGCCAGCATACGGACGGGACAGGGGATGGACGAGCAGTACTTC
CASIRTGQGMDEQYF
>many|.|TRBJ2-1|TRBV4-3
TGCGCCAGCAGCCAATCCGGACAGAGCAATGAGCAGTTCTTC
CASSQSGQSNEQFF
>.|TRBD1|TRBJ2-3|TRBV9
TGTGCCAGCAGCGTCCGACAGGGTTTGACTAGCACAGATACGCAGTATTTT
CASSVRQGLTSTDTQYF
>many|TRBD1|TRBJ2-4|TRBV6-5
TGTGCCAGCAGTTACCAGGGACAGCAAGAAAACATTCAGTACTTC
CASSYQGQQENIQYF
>few|.|TRBJ2-7|TRBV28
TGTGCCAGCAGTTTTCCTCAGGGGATCCACGAGCAGTACTTC
CASSFPQGIHEQYF
>many|.|TRBJ2-6|TRBV18
TGTGCCAGCTCACCGAGACAGCTATTCTCTGGGGCCAACGTCCTGACTTTC
CASSPRQLFSGANVLTF
>.|.|TRBJ2-4|TRBV9
TGTGCCAGCAGCGTAGGGGGCAGGGGAGGCATTCAGTACTTC
CASSVGGRGGIQYF
>few|TRBD1|TRBJ1-1|TRBV19
TGTGCCAGTACCTCAGGGGGGAACACTGAAGCTTTCTTT
CASTSGGNTEAFF
>.|.|TRBJ1-2|TRBV12-3/TRBV12-4
TGTGCCAGCAGGGTGAGGGGACTTGACTATGGCTACACCTTC
CASRVRGLDYGYTF
>few|.|TRBJ1-5|TRBV6-1
TGTGCCAGTAAACCAGCCGGAGGGATTCAGCCCCAGCATTTT
CASKPAGGIQPQHF
>few|.|TRBJ2-7|TRBV7-9
TGTGCCAGCAGCGCCCGGGACTCCCCTACCTACGAGCAGTACTTC
CASSARDSPTYEQYF
>.|TRBD2|TRBJ2-3|TRBV20-1
TGCAGTGCCCGGGACTACCTCGGGGGTGGAGATACGCAGTATTTT
CSARDYLGGGDTQYF
>.|.|TRBJ2-7|TRBV27
TGTGCCAGCAGTTTTAGGGCCAGCTACGAGCAGTACTTC
CASSFRASYEQYF
>many|TRBD1|TRBJ1-5|TRBV6-2/TRBV6-3
TGTGCCAGCAGCAATGCCGGGACAGCCTATCAGCCCCAGCATTTT
CASSNAGTAYQPQHF
>.|.|TRBJ2-3|TRBV29-1
TGCAGCGTTCTGACGGGCACAGATACGCAGTATTTT
CSVLTGTDTQYF
>many|.|TRBJ2-3|TRBV7-6
TGTGCCAGCAGCCCACAGGATGATACGCAGTATTTT
CASSPQDDTQYF
>many|.|TRBJ2-2|TRBV20-1
TGCAGTGCTGACGATCGGACTGGGCTCCGCGGGGAGCTGTTTTTT
CSADDRTGLRGELFF
>many|.|TRBJ2-6|TRBV6-1
TGTGCCAGCAGTGGGACAGCCTCTGGGGCCAACGTCCTGACTTTC
CASSGTASGANVLTF
>many|TRBD2|TRBJ2-1|TRBV28
TGTGCCAGCAGTTTCCCGGCGGGAGGGCCGCGTGAGCAGTTCTTC
CASSFPAGGPREQFF
>.|.|TRBJ1-5|TRBV25-1
TGTGCCAGCAGTTCAGGCTCGGGCGGCAATCAGCCCCAGCATTTT
CASSSGSGGNQPQHF
>few|TRBD1|TRBJ2-3|TRBV6-4
TGTGCCAGCAGTGACGGCAGCGGGACAGGGGGCACAGATACGCAGTATTTT
CASSDGSGTGGTDTQYF
>.|TRBD2|TRBJ2-3|TRBV5-4
TGTGCCAGCAGCGTCGGACTAGCGGGAGATACGCAGTATTTT
CASSVGLAGDTQYF
>few|.|TRBJ1-1|TRBV30
TGTGCCTGGAGTGTACTAGGGCAACCGAACACTGAAGCTTTCTTT
CAWSVLGQPNTEAFF
>.|TRBD1|TRBJ1-1|TRBV28
TGTGCCAGCCGGACAGGGGGCGCCTACGCTTTCTTT
CASRTGGAYAFF
>medium-sized|TRBD1|TRBJ1-5|TRBV6-6
TGTGCCAGCACCCCCAGAGGACAGGGTGGCAATCAGCCCCAGCATTTT
CASTPRGQGGNQPQHF
>many|.|TRBJ2-5|TRBV30
TGTGCCTGGAGCTCGGGCCCCCAAGAGACCCAGTACTTC
CAWSSGPQETQYF
>many|TRBD2|TRBJ2-1|TRBV6-2/TRBV6-3
TGTGCCAGCAGTTACTCGAGAACTAGCGGGAGGGTTGCTGGTAATGAGCAGTTCTTC
CASSYSRTSGRVAGNEQFF